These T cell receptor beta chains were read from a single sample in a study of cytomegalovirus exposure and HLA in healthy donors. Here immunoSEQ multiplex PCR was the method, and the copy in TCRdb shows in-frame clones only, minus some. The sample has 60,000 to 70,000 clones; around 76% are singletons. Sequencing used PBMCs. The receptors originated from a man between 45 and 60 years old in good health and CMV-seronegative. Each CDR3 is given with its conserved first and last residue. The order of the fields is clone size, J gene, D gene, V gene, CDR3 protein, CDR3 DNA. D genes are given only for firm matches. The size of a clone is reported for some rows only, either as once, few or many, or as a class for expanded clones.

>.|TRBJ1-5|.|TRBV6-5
CASSYSVGQPQHF
TGTGCCAGCAGTTACTCGGTCGGTCAGCCCCAGCATTTT
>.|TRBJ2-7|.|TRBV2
CASSATIEQYF
TGTGCCAGCAGTGCCACAATCGAGCAGTACTTC
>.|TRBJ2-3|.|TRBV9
CASSVEGVSTDTQYF
TGTGCCAGCAGCGTAGAGGGGGTTAGCACAGATACGCAGTATTTT
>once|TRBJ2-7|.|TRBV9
CASSAGMTGLEQYF
TGTGCCAGCAGCGCCGGAATGACAGGCTTAGAGCAGTACTTC
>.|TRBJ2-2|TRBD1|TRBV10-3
CAMRGTGGTGELFF
TGTGCCATGAGGGGGACAGGGGGCACCGGGGAGCTGTTTTTT
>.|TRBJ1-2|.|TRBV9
CASSSVGGNYGYTF
TGTGCCAGCAGCTCCGTGGGGGGGAACTATGGCTACACCTTC
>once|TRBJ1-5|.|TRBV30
CAWSDGADQPQHF
TGTGCCTGGAGTGATGGGGCGGATCAGCCCCAGCATTTT
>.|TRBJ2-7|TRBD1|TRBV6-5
CASRRQGARYEQYF
TGTGCCAGCAGAAGACAGGGGGCTCGATACGAGCAGTACTTC
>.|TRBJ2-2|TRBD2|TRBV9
CASSVDAGGRAGELFF
TGTGCCAGCAGCGTAGACGCGGGGGGCCGGGCCGGGGAGCTGTTTTTT
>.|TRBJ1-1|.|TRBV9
CASSPPPYRTNTEAFF
TGTGCCAGCAGCCCCCCCCCTTACAGAACGAACACTGAAGCTTTCTTT
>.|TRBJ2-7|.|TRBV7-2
CASSFQVPYEQYF
TGTGCCAGCAGCTTCCAGGTCCCCTACGAGCAGTACTTC
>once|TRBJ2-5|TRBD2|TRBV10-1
CASSDGSGGKETQYF
TGCGCCAGCAGTGACGGTAGCGGGGGAAAAGAGACCCAGTACTTC
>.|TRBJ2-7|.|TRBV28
CASSLSSGTLYEQYF
TGTGCCAGCAGTTTATCCTCCGGGACACTCTACGAGCAGTACTTC
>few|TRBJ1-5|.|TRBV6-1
CASREGHRLVNQPQHF
TGTGCCAGCCGTGAAGGCCACCGACTGGTCAATCAGCCCCAGCATTTT
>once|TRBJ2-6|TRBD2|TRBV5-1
CASSPGLAGSGANVLTF
TGCGCCAGCAGCCCGGGACTAGCGGGCTCTGGGGCCAACGTCCTGACTTTC
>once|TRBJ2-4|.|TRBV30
CAWIRGGRENIQYF
TGTGCCTGGATTAGGGGGGGCCGGGAAAACATTCAGTACTTC
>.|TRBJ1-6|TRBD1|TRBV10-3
CAISYSGTGNSPLHF
TGTGCCATCAGCTACTCCGGGACAGGGAATTCACCCCTCCACTTT
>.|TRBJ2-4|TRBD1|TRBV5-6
CASSHRGSKNIQYF
TGTGCCAGCAGCCACAGGGGTTCCAAAAACATTCAGTACTTC
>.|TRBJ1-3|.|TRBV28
CASSLWADSGNTIYF
TGTGCCAGCAGTTTATGGGCAGACTCTGGAAACACCATATATTTT
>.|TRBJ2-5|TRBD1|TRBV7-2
CASSTNRDRGETQYF
TGTGCCAGCAGCACGAACCGGGACAGAGGAGAGACCCAGTACTTC
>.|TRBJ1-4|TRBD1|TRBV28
CASREGTATNEKLFF
TGTGCCAGCAGAGAAGGGACAGCAACTAATGAAAAACTGTTTTTT
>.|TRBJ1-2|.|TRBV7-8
CASSYRDSRSYTF
TGTGCCAGCTCCTACCGGGACTCTAGGAGCTACACCTTC
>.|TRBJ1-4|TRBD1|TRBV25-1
CASSQGGANEKLFF
TGTGCCAGCAGTCAGGGGGGAGCTAATGAAAAACTGTTTTTT
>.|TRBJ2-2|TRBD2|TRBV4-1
CASSRGARGTGELFF
TGCGCCAGCAGCCGAGGGGCGCGGGGGACCGGGGAGCTGTTTTTT
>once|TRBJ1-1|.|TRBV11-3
CASSLDGAGGTEAFF
TGTGCCAGCAGCTTAGATGGGGCCGGGGGCACTGAAGCTTTCTTT
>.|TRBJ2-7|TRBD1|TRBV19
CASIRPPDRGGGKNEQYF
TGTGCCAGTATCAGACCCCCGGACAGGGGCGGAGGAAAGAACGAGCAGTACTTC
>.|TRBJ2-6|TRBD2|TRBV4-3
CASSQERGGAAGANVLTF
TGCGCCAGCAGCCAAGAACGGGGGGGTGCGGCTGGGGCCAACGTCCTGACTTTC
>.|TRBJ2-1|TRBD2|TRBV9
CASSGWLAENYNEQFF
TGTGCCAGCAGCGGATGGCTAGCGGAGAACTACAATGAGCAGTTCTTC
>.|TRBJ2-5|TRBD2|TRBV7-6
CASSPPGGLAGLETQYF
TGTGCCAGCAGCCCACCCGGAGGGCTAGCGGGATTGGAGACCCAGTACTTC
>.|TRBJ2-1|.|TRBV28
CASSLLTAVDNEQFF
TGTGCCAGCAGTTTATTAACAGCGGTCGACAATGAGCAGTTCTTC
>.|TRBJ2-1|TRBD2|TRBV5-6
CASSLVGAGGLIEQFF
TGTGCCAGCAGCTTGGTCGGAGCGGGGGGGCTCATTGAGCAGTTCTTC
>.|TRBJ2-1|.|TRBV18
CASSPTGSREQFF
TGTGCCAGCTCACCTACAGGGTCGAGGGAGCAGTTCTTC
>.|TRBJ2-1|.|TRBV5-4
CASSLDPGVIPNEQFF
TGTGCCAGCAGCTTGGATCCAGGGGTCATTCCCAATGAGCAGTTCTTC
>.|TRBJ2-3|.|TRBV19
CASSIVGSGSTDTQYF
TGTGCCAGTAGTATAGTGGGGTCGGGGAGTACAGATACGCAGTATTTT
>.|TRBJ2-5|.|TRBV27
CASSPLGGLSQETQYF
TGTGCCAGCAGTCCCTTGGGGGGATTATCCCAAGAGACCCAGTACTTC
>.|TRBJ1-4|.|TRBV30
CACMTRSTNEKLFF
TGTGCCTGCATGACGCGGTCAACTAATGAAAAACTGTTTTTT
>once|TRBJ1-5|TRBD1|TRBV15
CATSSRQGANQPQHF
TGTGCCACCAGCAGCAGACAGGGGGCCAATCAGCCCCAGCATTTT
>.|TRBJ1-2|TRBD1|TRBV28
CASRMSGGFGYGYTF
TGTGCCAGCAGAATGTCAGGGGGCTTTGGGTATGGCTACACCTTC
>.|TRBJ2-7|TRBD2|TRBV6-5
CASSRGRSGGAEYF
TGTGCCAGCAGCCGGGGGAGGAGCGGGGGAGCGGAGTACTTC
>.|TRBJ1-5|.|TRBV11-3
CASSSLLGQNRYQPQHF
TGTGCCAGCAGCTCTCTCCTAGGACAAAATAGGTATCAGCCCCAGCATTTT
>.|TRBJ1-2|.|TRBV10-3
CAISESSGYGYTF
TGTGCCATCAGTGAGTCTAGCGGCTATGGCTACACCTTC
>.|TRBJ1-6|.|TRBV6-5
CASMVTGNSPLHF
TGTGCCAGCATGGTGACGGGTAATTCACCCCTCCACTTT
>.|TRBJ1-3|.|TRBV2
CASSEQGYGNTIYF
TGTGCCAGCAGTGAACAGGGGTACGGAAACACCATATATTTT
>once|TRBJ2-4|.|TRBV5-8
CASPGFQAKNIQYF
TGTGCCAGCCCGGGGTTCCAAGCCAAAAACATTCAGTACTTC
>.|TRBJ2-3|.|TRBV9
CASSVAGAVSTDTQYF
TGTGCCAGCAGCGTAGCTGGGGCAGTTTCCACAGATACGCAGTATTTT
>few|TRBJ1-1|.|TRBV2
CASNPSWNTEAFF
TGTGCCAGCAACCCTAGCTGGAACACTGAAGCTTTCTTT
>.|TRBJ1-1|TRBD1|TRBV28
CASSFGDRAYTEAFF
TGTGCCAGCAGTTTTGGGGACAGGGCTTACACTGAAGCTTTCTTT
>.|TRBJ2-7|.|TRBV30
CAWSLQAYEQYF
TGTGCCTGGAGTCTACAGGCATACGAGCAGTACTTC
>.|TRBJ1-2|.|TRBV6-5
CASRGGFNYGYTF
TGTGCCAGCAGAGGAGGGTTTAACTATGGCTACACCTTC
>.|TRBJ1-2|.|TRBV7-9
CASSPKTGYGYGYTF
TGTGCCAGCAGCCCGAAAACAGGGTACGGCTATGGCTACACCTTC
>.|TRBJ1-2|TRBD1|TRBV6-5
CASSTGQDGYTF
TGTGCCAGCAGTACCGGACAGGATGGCTACACCTTC
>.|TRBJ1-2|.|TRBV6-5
CASSYSSPLANYGYTF
TGTGCCAGCAGTTACTCTAGTCCATTAGCTAACTATGGCTACACCTTC
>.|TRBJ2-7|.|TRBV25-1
CASRGQGRSYEQCF
TGTGCCAGCAGGGGTCAGGGGAGATCCTACGAGCAGTGCTTC